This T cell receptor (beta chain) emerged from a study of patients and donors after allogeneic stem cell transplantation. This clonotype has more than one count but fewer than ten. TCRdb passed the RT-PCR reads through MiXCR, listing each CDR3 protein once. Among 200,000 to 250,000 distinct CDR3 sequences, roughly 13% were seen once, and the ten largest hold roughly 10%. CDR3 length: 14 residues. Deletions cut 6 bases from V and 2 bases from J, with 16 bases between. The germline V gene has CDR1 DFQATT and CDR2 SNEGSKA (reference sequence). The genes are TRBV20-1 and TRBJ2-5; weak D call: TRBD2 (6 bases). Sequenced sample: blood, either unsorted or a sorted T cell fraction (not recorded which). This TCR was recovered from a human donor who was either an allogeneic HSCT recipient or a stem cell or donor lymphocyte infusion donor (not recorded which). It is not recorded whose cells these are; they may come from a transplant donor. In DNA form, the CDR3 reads TGCAGTGCCAGGAGGAGCGGGCCGCAAGAGACCCAGTACTTC. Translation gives CSARRSGPQETQYF.